A selection of T cell receptor beta chains follows, all from one sample in a study of blood T cell repertoires in COVID-19. The protocol was immunoSEQ multiplex PCR, while the TCRdb copy is restricted to in-frame clones and leaves out a portion. The sample contains about 180,000 clones, 82% of which appear only once. The sample was peripheral blood. The receptors come from a woman between 65 and 79 years old with acute or convalescent COVID-19. Both conserved end residues are part of each CDR3. The D gene is left open where the match is weak. Some rows have no size entry. The others give once, few or many, or a class for an expanded clone.

v_gene	j_gene	abundance	d_gene	CDR3nt	CDR3aa
TRBV30	TRBJ1-4	NA	NA	TGTGCCTGGAGTAGGGGGTGGGGTGAAAAACTGTTTTTT	CAWSRGWGEKLFF
TRBV5-4	TRBJ1-3	NA	NA	TGTGCCAGCAGCCGTAACCAGCAGGGTCTCTCTGGAAACACCATATATTTT	CASSRNQQGLSGNTIYF
TRBV19	TRBJ2-4	NA	TRBD1	TGTGCCAGTAGGGGCGGACAGGGTTCTTCTGTTCAGTACTTC	CASRGGQGSSVQYF
TRBV20-1	TRBJ2-7	NA	TRBD1	TGCAGTGCTAGTACAGGGGGGTACGAGCAGTACTTC	CSASTGGYEQYF
TRBV6-4	TRBJ1-2	NA	TRBD1	TGTGCCAGCAGTGAAAGGACAGGGGGCTCGGGCTATGGCTACACCTTC	CASSERTGGSGYGYTF
TRBV21-1	TRBJ2-7	once	NA	TGTGCCAGCAGCAAGCCCCTCTCTAGCCTCTACGAGCAGTACTTC	CASSKPLSSLYEQYF
TRBV3-1/TRBV3-2	TRBJ2-5	few	NA	TGTGCCAGCAGCCAAGCCCCGACTGTTCAAGAGACCCAGTACTTC	CASSQAPTVQETQYF
TRBV25-1	TRBJ2-5	NA	NA	TGTGCCAGCAGTGAATTCCGGGACAACCAAGAGACCCAGTACTTC	CASSEFRDNQETQYF
TRBV7-3	TRBJ1-3	NA	TRBD1	TGTGCCAGCAGCTCCCAGGGGGGAGGAAACACCATATATTTT	CASSSQGGGNTIYF
TRBV5-1	TRBJ1-2	NA	NA	TGCGCCAGCAGCTTGGCCGGAGACAGCGTCTATGGCTACACCTTC	CASSLAGDSVYGYTF
TRBV5-5	TRBJ2-7	NA	TRBD1	TGTGCCAGCAGCTTGGGGACAGGCCCCTACGAGCAGTACTTC	CASSLGTGPYEQYF
TRBV10-2	TRBJ2-1	few	TRBD2	TGCGCCAGCAGCAAAGCCGGGACTAGTTACAATGAGCAGTTCTTC	CASSKAGTSYNEQFF
TRBV10-3	TRBJ2-1	NA	TRBD2	TGTGCCATCAGTGACCGCGCCCTGTCTAGCGGGAGAATAAGCAATGAGCAGTTCTTC	CAISDRALSSGRISNEQFF
TRBV19	TRBJ1-4	few	TRBD1	TGTGCCAGTAGCAGACAGGGGGCATACGAAAAACTGTTTTTT	CASSRQGAYEKLFF
TRBV21-1	TRBJ1-5	NA	NA	TGTGCCAGCAGGGAAGACAGGGGGCGATTGGGCAATCAGCCCCAGCATTTT	CASREDRGRLGNQPQHF
TRBV5-1	TRBJ2-5	NA	TRBD1	TGCGCCAGCACGAAAGGACAGGGTCAAGAGACCCAGTACTTC	CASTKGQGQETQYF
TRBV7-9	TRBJ2-5	NA	TRBD1	TGTGCCAGCAGCTTTAGAATGAGGGACAGGGGGCACGGGGAGACCCAGTACTTC	CASSFRMRDRGHGETQYF
TRBV5-8	TRBJ2-1	NA	NA	TGTGCCAGCAGCTTGGGGGGGCAGCTTTTAAATGAGCAGTTCTTC	CASSLGGQLLNEQFF
TRBV5-1	TRBJ1-2	NA	TRBD1	TGCGCCAGCAGCGCGGACAGGATCGGGGGCTACACCTTC	CASSADRIGGYTF
TRBV7-2	TRBJ1-3	NA	TRBD1	TGTGCCAGCAGCCGGACAGGCGCAGCAGCCATATATTTT	CASSRTGAAAIYF
TRBV5-6	TRBJ1-2	NA	NA	TGTGCCAGCAGCTTGGACAGTTCAAATGGCTACACCTTC	CASSLDSSNGYTF
TRBV5-1	TRBJ2-1	NA	TRBD2	TGCGCCAGCAGCTCTGACACTAGCGGGGTAAATCGGCAGTTCTTC	CASSSDTSGVNRQFF
TRBV28	TRBJ2-3	few	TRBD2	TGTGCCAGCAGTTTCCTAGCGGGCACAGATACGCAGTATTTT	CASSFLAGTDTQYF
TRBV11-2	TRBJ1-5	NA	NA	TGTGCCAGCAGCTCCCACCCTGACAGGCTAAATCAGCCCCAGCATTTT	CASSSHPDRLNQPQHF
TRBV5-4	TRBJ2-4	NA	NA	TGTGCCAGCAGCCTGGATAGGAGCGTAGCCAAAAACATTCAGTACTTC	CASSLDRSVAKNIQYF
TRBV25-1	TRBJ1-2	NA	NA	TGTGCCAGCAGTGAAAGTGGACTATACTATGGCTACACCTTC	CASSESGLYYGYTF
TRBV25-1	TRBJ1-4	NA	NA	TGTGCCAGCAGTGAGGGCCTAACCGCTAATGAAAAACTGTTTTTT	CASSEGLTANEKLFF
TRBV19	TRBJ2-7	NA	TRBD2	TGTGCCAGTAGTCAAGCCGGGACTAGCGGCTACGAGCAGTACTTC	CASSQAGTSGYEQYF
TRBV24-1	TRBJ2-1	NA	TRBD1	TGTGCCACCAGTGACAGGACAGGGAAAAGATCCGATGAGCAGTTCTTC	CATSDRTGKRSDEQFF
TRBV6-5	TRBJ1-2	NA	NA	TGTGCCAGCAGGGACGGACAATTAAGGGGCTATGGCTACACCTTC	CASRDGQLRGYGYTF
TRBV5-4	TRBJ1-1	NA	NA	TGTGCCAGCAGCCAAAGACTGGCCGAGACTGAAGCTTTCTTT	CASSQRLAETEAFF
TRBV18	TRBJ1-1	NA	NA	TGTGCCAGCTCGACGAGAAAGGAGGCGGCTGAAGCTTTCTTT	CASSTRKEAAEAFF
TRBV23-1	TRBJ1-6	NA	NA	TGCGCCAGACCGATCGGGGGTAAGAATTCACCCCTCCACTTT	CARPIGGKNSPLHF
TRBV19	TRBJ1-5	NA	NA	TGTGCCAGTAGTATAGGATCTGAGGCATCCCAGCATTTT	CASSIGSEASQHF
TRBV5-1	TRBJ2-5	many	NA	TGCGCCAGCAGCTTTTCTAGCAGGCGTGGGGAGACCCAGTACTTC	CASSFSSRRGETQYF
TRBV28	TRBJ1-1	NA	NA	TGTGCCAGCAGCCTTAGAGCCCTTGAAGCTTTCTTT	CASSLRALEAFF
TRBV5-4	TRBJ2-2	medium-sized	NA	TGTGCCAGCAGCCAGGGTTCATACACCGGGGAGCTGTTTTTT	CASSQGSYTGELFF
TRBV28	TRBJ1-2	NA	TRBD1	TGTGCCAGCAGTGCGGCCAGGGGGGACCACTTTTCTGGCTACACCTTC	CASSAARGDHFSGYTF
TRBV6-1	TRBJ1-1	NA	TRBD1	TGTGCCAGCAGTGGCCGCTTGGGACAGGGGAGCGCTGAAGCTTTCTTT	CASSGRLGQGSAEAFF
TRBV18	TRBJ1-5	NA	NA	TGTGCCAGCTCACCATCTACACAGCCCAATCAGCCCCAGCATTTT	CASSPSTQPNQPQHF
TRBV19	TRBJ1-1	NA	TRBD1	TGTGCCAGTAGACTCAGGACAGGGAACACTGAAGCTTTCTTT	CASRLRTGNTEAFF
TRBV7-6	TRBJ2-7	NA	NA	TGTGCCAGCAGTATAGGAGGGGGGGGCTCCTACGAGCAGTACTTC	CASSIGGGGSYEQYF
TRBV9	TRBJ2-1	NA	NA	TGTGCCAGCAGCTCTTGGGGGGCTAGCGGATACAATGAGCAGTTCTTC	CASSSWGASGYNEQFF
TRBV19	TRBJ1-2	NA	NA	TGTGCCAGTAGTCCCGTCCCTGGCGGCTACACCTTC	CASSPVPGGYTF
TRBV3-1/TRBV3-2	TRBJ2-1	NA	TRBD1	TGTGCCAGCAGCCAGTTTATGGCCGGGACAGGGTCGGATGAGCAGTTCTTC	CASSQFMAGTGSDEQFF
TRBV25-1	TRBJ1-2	NA	TRBD1	TGTGCCAGCAGTGAATTTGGGACAGGGGCGTCGGGCTACACCTTC	CASSEFGTGASGYTF
TRBV5-1	TRBJ2-7	NA	TRBD1	TGCGCCAGCAGCGCGCTACAGGGGGCGGGCTACGAGCAGTACTTC	CASSALQGAGYEQYF
TRBV3-1/TRBV3-2	TRBJ2-1	NA	NA	TGTGCCAGCAGCCAAGTCCCGGAGGGGGAGCAGTTCTTC	CASSQVPEGEQFF
TRBV19	TRBJ2-3	NA	NA	TGTGCCAGTAGAGTAGAAGGCACAGATACGCAGTATTTT	CASRVEGTDTQYF
TRBV10-3	TRBJ1-1	NA	TRBD1	TGTGCCATCAGTGAGTTAACAGGGGGCACTGAAGCTTTCTTT	CAISELTGGTEAFF
TRBV10-1	TRBJ2-2	NA	NA	TGCGCCTCCCAGGCCAGTTCGAACACCGGGGAGCTGTTTTTT	CASQASSNTGELFF
TRBV5-1	TRBJ2-5	NA	TRBD2	TGCGCCAGCAGCCCAGGACTAGACGAGACCCAGTACTTC	CASSPGLDETQYF
TRBV6-5	TRBJ1-1	NA	NA	TGTGCCAGCAGTTACTCAATACAGAGGAACACTGAAGCTTTCTTT	CASSYSIQRNTEAFF
TRBV11-2	TRBJ2-2	NA	NA	TGTGCCAGCAGACAAAACACCGGGGAGCTGTTTTTT	CASRQNTGELFF
TRBV7-9	TRBJ2-1	NA	TRBD2	TGTGCCAGCTCCAACACCGGGACTAGCAACGACAATGAGCAGTTCTTC	CASSNTGTSNDNEQFF
TRBV3-1/TRBV3-2	TRBJ2-7	NA	NA	TGTGCCAGCAGCCGCGGTTACGAGCAGTACTTC	CASSRGYEQYF
TRBV18	TRBJ2-2	once	TRBD2	TGTGCCAGCTCACCACCGTTAGCGGGACCGAACACCGGGGAGCTGTTTTTT	CASSPPLAGPNTGELFF